The clone carrying this T cell receptor beta chain has a count of ten or more. Its antigen is as yet unknown. Germline assignment: CDR1 MDHEN and CDR2 SYDVKM. The CDR3 sequence is 15 residues long. V was clipped by 11 bases and J by 5 bases, with 24 bases between them. This sample was taken from a study of spatial heterogeneity in lung cancer. The wider study: Taken at a median of approximately two years after resection, follow-up PBMC samples underwent sequencing when available. Among detected sequences, beta-chain ones consistently exceeded alpha-chain ones in number.

Study-wide results and limits: At tumor resection, ubiquitous expanded TCRs were detected in blood more often than later.

All TCR cDNA molecules were individually tagged with a unique molecular identifier. From the 5' RACE reads, TCRdb called clonotypes with MiXCR, one entry per CDR3 protein. This table holds approximately 70,000 distinct CDR3 sequences, nearly 9% found once. Documented time point: blood at routine non-recurrence follow-up after resection. This receptor was obtained from a female donor with early-stage non-small cell lung cancer. The chain uses TRBV28 and TRBJ1-1; possible D gene TRBD1, 5 bases. Sequences were derived from PBMCs, sampled at follow-up. The CDR3 DNA reads as TGTGCCTCCACTAAGGGAGGGGAGGTGTGGACTGAAGCTTTCTTT. Its protein product is CASTKGGEVWTEAFF.